This T cell receptor (beta chain) was recorded in a study of T cells in Graves' hyperthyroidism and ophthalmopathy. The CDR3 regions of TCR beta were amplified from RNA transcripts. The HTBI set primed first-round TCR CDR3 RT-PCR. In TCRdb, the multiplex PCR reads were re-called with MiXCR into one record per CDR3 protein. The sample holds about 500,000 distinct CDR3 sequences; 15% to 20% are singletons and the top ten take 29%. The CDR3 is 14 residues long. V was trimmed by 6 bases and J by 4 bases, leaving 15 bases between them. The cohort's ophthalmopathy patients, a group with duration under 3 months, had a Clinical Activity Score of at least 3 and a NOSPECS grade of at least 4. Many counts were recorded for this clonotype.

Sequencing used blood. The genes are TRBV12-3 or TRBV12-4 and TRBJ1-1, with D unresolved. This clonotype was sampled from a woman in her twenties or thirties with Graves' ophthalmopathy. CDR3 DNA sequence: TGTGCCAGCAGCCCTCCCCTTTTGTCCACTGAAGCTTTCTTT. It codes for CASSPPLLSTEAFF.